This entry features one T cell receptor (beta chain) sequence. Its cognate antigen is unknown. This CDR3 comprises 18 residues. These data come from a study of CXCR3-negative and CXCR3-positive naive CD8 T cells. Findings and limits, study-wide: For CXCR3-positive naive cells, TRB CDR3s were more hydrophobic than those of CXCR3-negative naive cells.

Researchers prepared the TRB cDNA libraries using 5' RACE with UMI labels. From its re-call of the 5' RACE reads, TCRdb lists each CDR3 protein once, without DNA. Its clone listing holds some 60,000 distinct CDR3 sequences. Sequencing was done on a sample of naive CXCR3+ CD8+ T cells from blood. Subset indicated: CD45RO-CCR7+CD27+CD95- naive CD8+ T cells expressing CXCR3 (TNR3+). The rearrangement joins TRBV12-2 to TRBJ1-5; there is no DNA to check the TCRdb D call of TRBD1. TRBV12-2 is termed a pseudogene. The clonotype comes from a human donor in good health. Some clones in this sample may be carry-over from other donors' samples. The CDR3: CASRSPTPPTGENQPQHF.